This T cell receptor (beta chain) originates from a study of vaccination effects on CD4 cells after COVID-19. Prior to sequencing, the ViraFEST assay stimulated PBMC with viral peptide pools, which expanded the antigen-specific CD4+ T cells. Having been cultured for roughly 10 days, the cells underwent CD4+ T cell isolation. Subjects were given two BNT162b2 or mRNA-1273 vaccine doses. Generated by immunoSEQ multiplex PCR, the TCRdb table keeps only in-frame clones and is missing some. The sample records tens of thousands of clones, around 74% being singletons. About this clone itself: As yet, its antigen is unknown. This specimen includes other DNA sequences encoding the same CDR3.

With 0 bases removed from V and 0 bases from J, the gap between germline ends came to 8 bases. The germline V gene has CDR1 SGHRS and CDR2 YFSETQ. The CDR3 length is 15 residues. This receptor was obtained from a human donor who received a COVID-19 vaccine. The chain has TRBV5-1 and TRBJ2-3; the D gene could be TRBD1 or TRBD2 (5 bases each). The material was CD4+ T cells from PBMCs cultured with HCoV-229E spike peptides, obtained after COVID-19 vaccination. The CDR3 reads CASSLARGSTDTQYF. As DNA, the CDR3 is TGCGCCAGCAGCTTGGCGAGGGGTAGCACAGATACGCAGTATTTT. Using reference TRBV5-1 and TRBJ2-3 for the parts outside the CDR3, the full variable domain is KAGVTQTPRYLIKTRGQQVTLSCSPISGHRSVSWYQQTPGQGLQFLFEYFSETQRNKGNFPGRFSGRQFSNSRSEMNVSTLELGDSALYLCASSLARGSTDTQYFGPGTRLTVL.